These 27 T cell receptor beta chains share one sample of origin, sequenced in a study of blood T cell repertoires in COVID-19. Sequencing was performed with immunoSEQ multiplex PCR; in TCRdb, only in-frame clones are kept and a portion is missing. The sample contains about 310,000 clones, around 86% of which appear only once. The sequenced sample was peripheral blood. These receptors came from a middle-aged man with active or convalescent COVID-19.

The count of this clone is one. The chain recombines TRBV21-1 with TRBJ2-3; the D segment call TRBD2 is taken from the table without a DNA check. TRBV21-1 is a listed pseudogene. The CDR3 is made up of 16 amino acids. DNA of the CDR3: TGTGCCAGCAGCTTTTTACTAGCGGGAGGGGCAGATACGCAGTATTTT. Translated: CASSFLLAGGADTQYF.

This chain uses TRBV5-4 with TRBJ1-2; 11 bases fit TRBD1. CDR1 is SGHNT and CDR2 is YYREEE in the germline V gene (reference sequence). There are 16 residues in the CDR3. V lost 2 bases to trimming and J lost 2 bases; unmatched junction nucleotides: 5. Here the CDR3 reads CASSLGTGGKNYGYTF. CDR3 in DNA: TGTGCCAGCAGCTTAGGGACAGGGGGTAAAAACTATGGCTACACCTTC.

The gene calls are TRBV19 and TRBJ1-1; TRBD1 matches 9 bases. The CDR3 is 15 residues long. Germline V gene data show CDR1 as LNHDA and CDR2 as SQIVND (reference sequence). V shed 6 bases, J shed 0 bases, and the junction held 5 bases outside the gene matches. The CDR3 is CASRNRQGVNTEAFF. The DNA for the CDR3 is TGTGCCAGTAGGAATAGACAGGGGGTGAACACTGAAGCTTTCTTT.

The chain is built from TRBV5-1 and TRBJ1-2; D possibly corresponds to TRBD1 (6 bases). The CDR3 is 13 residues long. Germline V gene lookup returns CDR1 SGHRS and CDR2 YFSETQ. The V and J ends lost 5 bases and 4 bases respectively, with 12 bases between them. The CDR3 is CASRTGRTYGYTF. CDR3 coding DNA: TGCGCCAGCAGGACAGGACGGACCTATGGCTACACCTTC.

The rearrangement links TRBV10-1 to TRBJ2-2, with D possibly matching TRBD1 (6 bases). Per the germline V gene, CDR1 is WNHNN and CDR2 is SYGVQD (reference sequence). The CDR3 spans 13 residues. V was shortened by 5 bases and J by 6 bases, with 10 bases between the two germline ends. CDR3 coding DNA: TGCGCCAGCAGTACAGGGATCCCCGGGGAGCTGTTTTTT. It specifies CASSTGIPGELFF.

This rearrangement joins TRBV4-3 to TRBJ2-7; 9 bases align to TRBD1. Trimming took 3 bases from V and 3 from J; bases not matched to a gene: 3. Germline loops: CDR1 LGHNA, CDR2 YSLEER. The CDR3 consists of 14 residues. Here the CDR3 reads CASSHDRGDYEQYF. CDR3 DNA sequence: TGCGCCAGCAGCCATGACAGGGGGGACTACGAGCAGTACTTC.

This rearrangement joins TRBV21-1 to TRBJ1-3; TRBD1, the D gene given by the table, was not confirmed from the DNA. TRBV21-1 is a pseudogene segment. This CDR3 has 16 residues. The CDR3 loop reads CASSNRGGWGGNTIYF. The CDR3 DNA follows: TGTGCCAGCAGCAATCGTGGGGGCTGGGGAGGAAACACCATATATTTT.

For the CDR3, the DNA is TGTGCCAGCAGACCCACAGGGGTAACCGGGGAGCTGTTTTTT. Its translation is CASRPTGVTGELFF. This chain links TRBV3-1 (or the pseudogene TRBV3-2) with TRBJ2-2, with TRBD1 matching over 7 bases. Trimming cost V 6 bases and J 5 bases; bases outside gene matches: 6. The CDR3 loop spans 14 amino acids. Germline V gene sequence: CDR1 LGHDT, CDR2 YNNKEL (reference sequence).

This rearrangement joins TRBV10-2 to TRBJ2-2, with 9 bases identical to TRBD1. V trimming: 8 bases; J trimming: 7 bases; junction bases outside the gene matches: 14. Per germline, CDR1 WSHSY and CDR2 SAAADI. The CDR3 contains 16 residues. CDR3 region: CASLKTADRGGGELFF. The CDR3 bases are TGCGCCAGCTTAAAAACTGCGGACAGGGGTGGCGGGGAGCTGTTTTTT.

In DNA, the CDR3 is TGTGCCAGCTCACGGACCCGGGATAGCAATCAGCCCCAGCATTTT. Its translation: CASSRTRDSNQPQHF. J is TRBJ1-5 and V is TRBV18, with D hard to call. CDR3 size: 15 residues. The V end was cut by 4 bases, the J end by 0 bases, with 10 bases between. Germline V gene sequence: CDR1 KGHSH, CDR2 LQKENI.

CDR3 in DNA: TGTGCCAGCAGTCCCCGGGGTTTTAGCAATCAGCCCCAGCATTTT. This codes for CASSPRGFSNQPQHF. The chain uses TRBV6-5 and TRBJ1-5; no clear D gene. There are 15 residues in the CDR3. V lost 5 bases, J lost 0 bases, and 11 bases lay in between. CDR1 and CDR2 (germline): MNHEY, SVGAGI.

This rearrangement joins TRBV19 to TRBJ1-1; D remains ambiguous. Germline V gives CDR1 LNHDA, CDR2 SQIVND (reference sequence). The CDR3 totals 15 residues. Trimming pared 11 bases from V and 0 bases from J, leaving 19 bases between. This chain's CDR3 is CAVRGANHMNTEAFF. CDR3 in DNA: TGTGCCGTACGGGGAGCAAATCATATGAACACTGAAGCTTTCTTT.

The chain has TRBV12-2 and TRBJ1-5. TRBV12-2 is reported as a pseudogene. CDR3 size: 16 residues. The CDR3 DNA is TGTGCAAGTCGCTCCCCGTTCACGGCGGGCAATCAGCCCCAGCATTTT. Amino acids: CASRSPFTAGNQPQHF.

The V call is TRBV18, the J call TRBJ2-2; a possible D gene is TRBD1 (5 bases). Trimming removed 1 base at V and 1 base at J, with 7 bases between. CDR1 KGHSH and CDR2 LQKENI come from the germline V gene. The CDR3 has 15 amino acids. CDR3 in DNA: TGTGCCAGCTCACCACAGGGGATGAACACCGGGGAGCTGTTTTTT. It encodes CASSPQGMNTGELFF.

As regards this clone: In the same sample, other DNA sequences code for this CDR3. This chain links TRBV2 with TRBJ2-1; D perhaps matches TRBD2 (5 bases). Trimming left V 6 bases short and J 4 bases short, with 7 bases between. This CDR3 has 12 amino acids. CDR1 SNHLY and CDR2 FYNNEI come from the germline V gene. CDR3 residues: CASSGDYNEQFF. CDR3 sequence (DNA): TGTGCCAGCAGCGGGGATTACAATGAGCAGTTCTTC.

The rearrangement uses TRBV7-3 and TRBJ2-5; 7 nucleotides match TRBD1. Germline loops: CDR1 SGHTA, CDR2 FQGTGA. The CDR3 length is 13 residues. V was clipped by 5 bases and J by 4 bases; unmatched bases: 4. CDR3 nucleotide sequence: TGTGCCAGCAGCCCAAACAGGGGAGAGACCCAGTACTTC. Translating gives CASSPNRGETQYF.

V is TRBV18 and J is TRBJ1-5; D unclear. CDR3 length: 15 residues. The germline V gene has CDR1 KGHSH and CDR2 LQKENI. The V and J ends lost 5 bases and 0 bases respectively, with 11 bases between them. The CDR3 spells CASSSGNYSNQPQHF. Here the CDR3 DNA reads TGTGCCAGCTCATCGGGGAATTATAGCAATCAGCCCCAGCATTTT.

The V and J genes are TRBV28 and TRBJ1-2; 8 bases fit TRBD1. The V gene's germline CDR1 is MDHEN and CDR2 SYDVKM. V shed 7 bases and J 8 bases; nucleotides not matched to a gene: 15. This CDR3 spans 15 amino acids. CDR3 amino acids: CASTLARGRGRGYTF. In DNA, the CDR3 is TGTGCCAGCACCTTGGCCAGGGGGCGAGGAAGAGGCTACACCTTC.

The chain employs TRBV19 and TRBJ2-7; D unresolved. V shed 6 bases and J shed 6 bases, with 18 bases lying between them. This CDR3 has 14 residues. Looked up from germline, CDR1 is LNHDA and CDR2 is SQIVND (reference sequence). CDR3 loop: CASRNPAESGEQYF. CDR3 bases: TGTGCCAGTAGGAACCCGGCGGAATCCGGCGAGCAGTACTTC.

V usage is TRBV11-2 and J usage is TRBJ1-3; 8 bases line up with TRBD1. Germline values: CDR1 SGHAT, CDR2 FQNNGV. CDR3 size: 17 residues. The V segment lost 4 bases and the J segment 0 bases; nucleotides outside the gene matches: 8. The CDR3 DNA reads as TGTGCCAGCAGCTACAACAGGGGGTCTAACTCTGGAAACACCATATATTTT. It yields the protein CASSYNRGSNSGNTIYF.

The chain is built from TRBV28 and TRBJ2-2, with 9 bases lining up with TRBD1. Trimming at V came to 5 bases and at J to 0 bases, leaving 10 bases not matched to a gene. The germline gives CDR1 MDHEN, CDR2 SYDVKM. This CDR3 is built from 18 residues. This CDR3 reads CASSPLYRQGANTGELFF. The DNA of the CDR3 is TGTGCCAGCAGTCCTCTATACAGACAGGGGGCGAACACCGGGGAGCTGTTTTTT.

The chain joins TRBV9 to TRBJ2-1, with 9 positions matching TRBD1. V gave up 3 bases and J gave up 0 bases; unmatched junction bases: 4. The CDR3 contains 16 residues. The germline gives CDR1 SGDLS, CDR2 YYNGEE. The CDR3 region has the DNA TGTGCCAGCAGCGCAACAGGGGGCGTCTCCTACAATGAGCAGTTCTTC. Protein product: CASSATGGVSYNEQFF.

This clone appeared once. J is TRBJ1-3 and V is TRBV2; the D is unclear. The CDR3 covers 16 residues. The germline V gene encodes CDR1 SNHLY and CDR2 FYNNEI. V dropped 3 bases and J dropped 0 bases, with 12 bases sitting between them. CDR3: CASSEWGGSSGNTIYF. As DNA, the CDR3 is TGTGCCAGCAGTGAGTGGGGTGGGAGCTCTGGAAACACCATATATTTT.

The rearrangement uses TRBV2 and TRBJ2-3; the D gene is possibly TRBD2 (6 bases). The CDR3 is 10 amino acids. Germline loops: CDR1 SNHLY, CDR2 FYNNEI. CDR3 bases: TGTGCAGGCGGGGTGAATACGCAGTATTTT. Encoded protein: CAGGVNTQYF.

The chain has TRBV6-5 and TRBJ2-2, with 8 nucleotides matching TRBD1. J lost 3 bases, V lost 8 bases, and 8 bases had no gene match. Germline CDR1 MNHEY, CDR2 SVGAGI. The CDR3 covers 15 residues. The CDR3 reads CASPRDRSYTGELFF. The CDR3, as DNA: TGTGCCAGCCCGCGGGACAGGAGTTACACCGGGGAGCTGTTTTTT.

The chain couples TRBV18 to TRBJ2-7; 8 nucleotides align to TRBD1. Trimming removed 2 bases from V and 12 bases from J; junction bases left unmatched: 9. CDR3 length: 13 residues. Germline V gene lookup returns CDR1 KGHSH and CDR2 LQKENI. CDR3 loop: CASSPGTGRRSYF. CDR3 sequence (DNA): TGTGCCAGCTCACCAGGGACAGGTCGCCGGTCGTACTTC.

V gene TRBV28 combines with J gene TRBJ2-5; TRBD1 aligns across 7 bases. Trimming removed 4 bases from V and 3 bases from J; junction bases left unmatched: 14. CDR1 is MDHEN and CDR2 is SYDVKM in the germline V gene. The CDR3 runs 17 residues. The CDR3 DNA sequence: TGTGCCAGCAGTTCCAGAGTGTTACAGGGGAGAGAAGAGACCCAGTACTTC. This encodes CASSSRVLQGREETQYF.